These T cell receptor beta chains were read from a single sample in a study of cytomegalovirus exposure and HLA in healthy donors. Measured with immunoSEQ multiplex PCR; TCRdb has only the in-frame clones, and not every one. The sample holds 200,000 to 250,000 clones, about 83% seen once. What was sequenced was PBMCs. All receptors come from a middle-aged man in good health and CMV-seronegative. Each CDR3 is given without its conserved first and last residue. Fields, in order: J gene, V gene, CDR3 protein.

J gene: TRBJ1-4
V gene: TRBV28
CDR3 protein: ASSLAGGATNEKLF

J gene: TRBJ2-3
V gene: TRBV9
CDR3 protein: ASSVEPVPDTQY

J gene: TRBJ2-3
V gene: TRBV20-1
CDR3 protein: SATRVNTQY

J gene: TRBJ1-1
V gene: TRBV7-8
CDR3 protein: ASSLSRGRLTEAF

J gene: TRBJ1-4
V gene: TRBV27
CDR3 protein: ASSPGWVGEKLF

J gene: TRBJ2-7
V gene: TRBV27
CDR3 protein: ASSPYRDREYEQY

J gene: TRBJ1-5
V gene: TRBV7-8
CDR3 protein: ASSSGQGGQPQH

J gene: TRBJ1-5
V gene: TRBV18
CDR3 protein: ASSPREGDRNQPQH

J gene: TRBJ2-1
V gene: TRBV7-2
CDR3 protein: ASSGPSYNEQF

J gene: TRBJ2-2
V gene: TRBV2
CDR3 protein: ASSGQGPGYGELF

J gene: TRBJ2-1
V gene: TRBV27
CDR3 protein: ASRRLDNNEQF

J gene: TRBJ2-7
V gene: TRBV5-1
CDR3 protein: ASSGAGTGNPHEQY

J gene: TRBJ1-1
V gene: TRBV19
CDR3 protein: ASTVLQGFGTEAF

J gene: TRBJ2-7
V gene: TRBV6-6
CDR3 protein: ASSLTGTGAFL

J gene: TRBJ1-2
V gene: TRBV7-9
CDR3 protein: SSSSQTGNYGYT

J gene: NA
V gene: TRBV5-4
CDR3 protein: ASSFASGSIKYEQY

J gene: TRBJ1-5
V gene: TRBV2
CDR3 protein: ASGQVSNQPQH

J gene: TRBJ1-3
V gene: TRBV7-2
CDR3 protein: ASSPQADSTGNTIY

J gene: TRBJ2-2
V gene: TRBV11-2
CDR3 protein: ASSLPPERGVGTGELF

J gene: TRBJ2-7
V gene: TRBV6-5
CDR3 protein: ASTPGGPSSYEQY

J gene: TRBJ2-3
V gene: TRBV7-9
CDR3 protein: ASSSGTSAADTQY

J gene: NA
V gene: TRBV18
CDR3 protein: ASSPNELEQY

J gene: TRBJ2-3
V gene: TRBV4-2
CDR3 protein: ASSQVAADTQY

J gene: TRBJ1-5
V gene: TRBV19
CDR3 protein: ASSPLGSEQGSQPQH

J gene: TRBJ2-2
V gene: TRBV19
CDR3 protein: ASRGQTNTGELF

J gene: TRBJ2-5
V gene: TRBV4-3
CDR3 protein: ASSQGQGFMETQY

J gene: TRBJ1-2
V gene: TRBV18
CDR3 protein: ASSQGQGDYGYT

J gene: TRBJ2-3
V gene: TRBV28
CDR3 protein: ASSLGTSGWDTQY

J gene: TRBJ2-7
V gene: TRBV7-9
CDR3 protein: ASSLEQYEQY

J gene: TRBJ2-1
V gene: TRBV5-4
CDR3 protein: ASSLRRAGGTLYNEQF

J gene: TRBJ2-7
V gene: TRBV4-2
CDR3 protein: ASSPEPGQGYEQY

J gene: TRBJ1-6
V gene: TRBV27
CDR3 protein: ASSPGTSPSSYNSPLH

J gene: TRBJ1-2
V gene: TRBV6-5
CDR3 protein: ASSSGQFNYGYT

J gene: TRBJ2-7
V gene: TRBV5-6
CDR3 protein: ASSLGTGAYEQY

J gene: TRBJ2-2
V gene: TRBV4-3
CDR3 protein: ASSPLREGHTNTGELF

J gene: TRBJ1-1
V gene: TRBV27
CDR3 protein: ASSRTQGYTEAF

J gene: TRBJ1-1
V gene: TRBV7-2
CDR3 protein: ASRERAGGTEAF

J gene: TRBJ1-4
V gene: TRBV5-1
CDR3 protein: ASLRHYQGAREKLF

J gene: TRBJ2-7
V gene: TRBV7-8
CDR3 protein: ASSLVGSAPYEQY

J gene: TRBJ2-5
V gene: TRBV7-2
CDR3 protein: ASSLHRQETQY

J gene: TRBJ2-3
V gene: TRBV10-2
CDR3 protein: ASSEPGGVLTQY

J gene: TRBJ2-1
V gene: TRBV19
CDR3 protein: ASSIALAGGRNEQF

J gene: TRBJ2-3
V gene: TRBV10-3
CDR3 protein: AISEGVGRGTFTDTQY

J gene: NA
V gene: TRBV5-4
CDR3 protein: ASSFLGTYEQY

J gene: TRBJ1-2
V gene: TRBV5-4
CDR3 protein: ASSLSGGYGYT

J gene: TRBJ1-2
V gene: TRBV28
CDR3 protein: ASSLWDSYGYT

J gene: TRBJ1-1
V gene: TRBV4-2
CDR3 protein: ASAGQAPTEAF

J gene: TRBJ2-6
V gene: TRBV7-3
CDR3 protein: ASSGGQDNSGANVLT

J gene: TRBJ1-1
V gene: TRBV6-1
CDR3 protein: ASSDSFWNTEAF

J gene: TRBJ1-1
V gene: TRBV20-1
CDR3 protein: SASAGEPAF

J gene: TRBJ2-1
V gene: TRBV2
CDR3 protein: ASSPTKGANEQF

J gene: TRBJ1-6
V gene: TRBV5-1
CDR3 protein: ASSSTGQGDSIYYNSPLH

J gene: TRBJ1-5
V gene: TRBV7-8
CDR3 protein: ASSFVGGQRNQPQH

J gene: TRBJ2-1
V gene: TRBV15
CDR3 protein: ATSGETISYNEQF